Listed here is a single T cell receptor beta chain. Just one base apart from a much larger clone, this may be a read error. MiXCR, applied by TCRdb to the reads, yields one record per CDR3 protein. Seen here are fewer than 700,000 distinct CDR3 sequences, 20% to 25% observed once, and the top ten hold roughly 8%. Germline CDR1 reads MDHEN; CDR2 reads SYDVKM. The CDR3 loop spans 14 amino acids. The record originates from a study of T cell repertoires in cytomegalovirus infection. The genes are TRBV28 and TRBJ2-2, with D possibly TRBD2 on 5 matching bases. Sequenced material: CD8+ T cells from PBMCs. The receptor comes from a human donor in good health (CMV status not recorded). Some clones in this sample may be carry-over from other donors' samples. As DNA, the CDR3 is TGTGCCAACAGTTTCCGGGGGAACACCGGGGAGCTGTTTTTT. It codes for CANSFRGNTGELFF.